The clone carrying this T cell receptor (beta chain) occurred once. Per the original methods: Using reference gene primer amplification, nucleated cell counts were estimated. The protocol was immunoSEQ multiplex PCR, while the TCRdb copy is restricted to in-frame clones and leaves out a portion. V, J and clone size reflect that table, while D and trimming were determined from the DNA. The repertoire holds approximately 430,000 clones, with roughly 88% as singletons. The germline CDR1 and CDR2 sequences are SNHLY and FYNNEI. The CDR3 has 12 residues. Trimming removed 4 bases at V and 7 bases at J, with 10 bases between. The source of the sample is a study of blood T cell repertoires in COVID-19. At the level of the study: COVID-19 samples, acute and convalescent, were from the United States, Italy and Spain. T cells, B-cell-depleted T cells, or PBMCs supplied cDNA or gDNA.

This receptor was taken from a woman between 25 and 40 years old with active or convalescent COVID-19. The chain joins TRBV2 to TRBJ1-1; no reliable D call. What was sequenced was peripheral blood. The DNA of the CDR3 is TGTGCCAGCAGTGGTCTGGGAGTTGAAGCTTTCTTT. It encodes CASSGLGVEAFF.